The 21 T cell receptor beta chains below were found in one sample sequenced in a study of blood T cell repertoires in COVID-19 (dated by TCRdb to about 2020). Library generation was performed with the immunoSEQ multiplex PCR assay. This immuneACCESS table, as held by TCRdb, lists in-frame sequences with V and J called but not all clones. Of the missing ones, under half trace to an unresolved V gene in checked studies; the others have no known cause. This sample comprises over 100,000 clones, about 80% of them detected only once. The top ten constitute less than 15% of the sample. The sequenced sample consisted of peripheral blood. All receptors derive from a woman in her fifties or sixties with acute or convalescent COVID-19.

Of note for this clone: No DNA is shown, since the ends of the CDR3 on it are uncertain; the CDR3 is the one TCRdb lists. V and J are TRBV30 and TRBJ1-1. CDR1 and CDR2 (germline): GTSNPN, SVGIG (reference sequence). The CDR3 adds up to 12 amino acids, both ends counted. CDR3 sequence: CAWSVWGRGTFF.

J is TRBJ1-4 and V is TRBV7-9; 7 bases fit TRBD1. After removal of 4 bases from V and 3 bases from J, the junction contained 5 bases not matched to a gene. CDR1 SEHNR and CDR2 FQNEAQ come from the germline V gene (reference sequence). This CDR3 comprises 15 residues. The CDR3 DNA follows: TGTGCCAGCAGCTCCCTACAGGGGCCTAATGAAAAACTGTTTTTT. Protein: CASSSLQGPNEKLFF.

The V and J genes are TRBV5-1 and TRBJ1-3, with TRBD1 matching over 8 bases. V lost 8 bases, J lost 4 bases, and 8 bases stayed unmatched. From germline, CDR1 is SGHRS and CDR2 YFSETQ. The CDR3 is made up of 14 amino acids. The CDR3 loop is CASRQGLGGNTIYF. Written as DNA, the CDR3 is TGCGCCAGTCGACAGGGGTTGGGAGGAAACACCATATATTTT.

CDR3 bases: TGTGCCAGCAGCGTAGGAGGAGACTTCACAGATACGCAGTATTTT. Residues: CASSVGGDFTDTQYF. This chain links TRBV9 with TRBJ2-3; D uncertain. From germline, CDR1 is SGDLS and CDR2 YYNGEE. This CDR3 comprises 15 residues. Trimming took off 0 bases at V and 2 bases at J, with 10 bases between the two ends.

CDR3 amino acids: CASGTSAGNTIYF. In nucleotides, the CDR3 is TGTGCCAGCGGGACAAGCGCTGGAAACACCATATATTTT. V and J are TRBV3-1 (or the pseudogene TRBV3-2) and TRBJ1-3, with D possibly being TRBD1 (6 bases). CDR3 length equals 13 residues. V lost 8 bases to trimming and J lost 2 bases, with 10 bases between them. The germline CDR1 and CDR2 sequences are LGHDT and YNNKEL (reference sequence).

The chain couples TRBV3-1 (or the pseudogene TRBV3-2) to TRBJ1-2; 7 bases agree with TRBD1. The CDR3 loop spans 15 amino acids. Germline V gene sequence: CDR1 LGHDT, CDR2 YNNKEL (reference sequence). The V gene end was trimmed by 1 base and the J gene end by 7 bases; junction bases not matched to a gene: 9. This CDR3 is CASSQVDRITSGYTF. CDR3 coding DNA: TGTGCCAGCAGCCAAGTGGACAGGATAACTTCTGGCTACACCTTC.

The chain is built from TRBV29-1 and TRBJ1-2, with 10 bases aligning to TRBD1. V lost 3 bases, J lost 6 bases, and 4 bases stayed unmatched. This CDR3 contains 13 residues. Germline assignment: CDR1 SQVTM and CDR2 ANQGSEA. Here the CDR3 DNA reads TGCAGCGTTGAGGGGGACAGGGGTAATGGCTACACCTTC. As protein: CSVEGDRGNGYTF.

CDR3: CATSIDLSSGNTIYF. CDR3 DNA: TGTGCCACCAGCATAGACCTTAGCTCTGGAAACACCATATATTTT. The V call is TRBV15, the J call TRBJ1-3, with unresolved D. Germline CDR1 LNHNV, CDR2 YYDKDF (reference sequence). Trimming removed 4 bases from V and 0 bases from J, with 10 bases in between. The CDR3 contains 15 residues.

The chain has TRBV28 and TRBJ2-3; D may be TRBD2 (6 bases). V gave up 2 bases and J gave up 1 base, with 10 bases separating them. CDR1 and CDR2 from the germline V gene are MDHEN and SYDVKM. CDR3 length: 15 amino acids. CDR3 DNA sequence: TGTGCCAGCAGTTTAGTGGGGGGAGGCACAGATACGCAGTATTTT. Translation gives CASSLVGGGTDTQYF.

This chain joins TRBV5-1 and TRBJ2-5; D perhaps matches TRBD2 (5 bases). The ends were cut back, 4 bases at V and 5 bases at J, with 18 bases in the middle. Per the germline V gene, CDR1 is SGHRS and CDR2 is YFSETQ. The CDR3 has 15 residues. Here the CDR3 DNA reads TGCGCCAGCAGCCGCGGGTCGGGATTCGGCGAGACCCAGTACTTC. Protein product: CASSRGSGFGETQYF. Full variable domain (rest looked up from reference TRBV5-1 and TRBJ2-5): KAGVTQTPRYLIKTRGQQVTLSCSPISGHRSVSWYQQTPGQGLQFLFEYFSETQRNKGNFPGRFSGRQFSNSRSEMNVSTLELGDSALYLCASSRGSGFGETQYFGPGTRLLVL.

The gene calls are TRBV27 and TRBJ2-3; 7 nucleotides match TRBD2. The CDR3 extends over 15 amino acids. Per the germline V gene, CDR1 is MNHEY and CDR2 is SMNVEV (reference sequence). Unmatched junction bases numbered 3, after V lost 2 bases and J lost 1 base. CDR3 nucleotide sequence: TGTGCCAGCAGTTTACAGCTAGCGGGCACAGATACGCAGTATTTT. Translation: CASSLQLAGTDTQYF.

This sequence joins TRBV19 and TRBJ1-5; TRBD1 might be the D (5 bases). CDR1 is LNHDA, CDR2 SQIVND, per germline (reference sequence). The V end was cut by 7 bases, the J end by 7 bases, with 14 bases between. The CDR3 loop spans 13 amino acids. The CDR3 DNA follows: TGTGCCAGTACAAGGGGAACAAGCCAGCCCCAGCATTTT. It yields the protein CASTRGTSQPQHF.

This chain links TRBV5-1 with TRBJ1-1; D gene ambiguous. CDR1 and CDR2 from the germline V gene are SGHRS and YFSETQ. V lost 1 base and J 3 bases, leaving 13 bases between the germline ends. This CDR3 has 15 residues. The CDR3 region has the DNA TGCGCCAGCAGCTTGAATTCCAACACCTACACTGAAGCTTTCTTT. This translates into CASSLNSNTYTEAFF.

V and J are TRBV28 and TRBJ1-1; a weak D match, TRBD1 (5 bases). Deletions cut 5 bases from V and 2 bases from J, with 9 bases between. CDR3 length: 13 amino acids. Looked up from germline, CDR1 is MDHEN and CDR2 is SYDVKM. The CDR3 sequence is CASSGGTNTEAFF. CDR3 bases: TGTGCCAGCAGTGGGGGGACCAACACTGAAGCTTTCTTT.

The CDR3 is CASSPGSYNEQFF. CDR3 nucleotide sequence: TGTGCCAGCTCTCCCGGCTCCTACAATGAGCAGTTCTTC. This chain connects TRBV18 to TRBJ2-1; D gene unclear. V was clipped by 6 bases and J by 0 bases, with 6 bases between them. CDR3 length equals 13 residues. Germline CDR1 and CDR2: KGHSH and LQKENI. Looking up the rest from reference TRBV18 and TRBJ2-1 gives the full variable domain: NAGVMQNPRHLVRRRGQEARLRCSPMKGHSHVYWYRQLPEEGLKFMVYLQKENIIDESGMPKERFSAEFPKEGPSILRIQQVVRGDSAAYFCASSPGSYNEQFFGPGTRLTVL.

The rearrangement joins TRBV24-1 to TRBJ2-1, with TRBD1 matching over 8 bases. Looked up from germline, CDR1 is KGHDR and CDR2 is SFDVKD. This CDR3 contains 16 residues. V lost 3 bases and J lost 7; bases outside the gene matches: 10. The CDR3 DNA sequence: TGTGCCACCAGTGATCCCCCCGGCAGGGGGCGAAATGAGCAGTTCTTC. Translated, it gives CATSDPPGRGRNEQFF.

The chain carries TRBV12-3 or TRBV12-4 and TRBJ1-3; D uncertain. Trimming took 8 bases from V and 3 from J, leaving 2 bases between them. The CDR3 covers 10 residues. The CDR3 bases are TGTGCCAGCCGTGGAAACACCATATATTTT. As protein: CASRGNTIYF.

The V gene is TRBV3-1 (or the pseudogene TRBV3-2), the J gene TRBJ2-7; no reliable D call. The CDR3 length is 14 residues. CDR1 and CDR2 (germline): LGHDT, YNNKEL (reference sequence). With 0 bases removed from V and 6 bases from J, the gap between germline ends came to 12 bases. CDR3 in amino acids: CASSQDTTPSEQYF. The CDR3 bases are TGTGCCAGCAGCCAAGACACTACCCCTAGCGAGCAGTACTTC.

This rearrangement joins TRBV4-2 to TRBJ1-1, with D possibly TRBD1 on 6 matching bases. This CDR3 contains 12 residues. In germline, CDR1 is LGHNA, CDR2 YNFKEQ. Deletions cut 4 bases from V and 10 bases from J, with 13 bases between. DNA of the CDR3: TGTGCCAGCAGCCGGAACAGGGAAGGAGCTTTCTTT. Encoded protein: CASSRNREGAFF.

The V gene is TRBV24-1, the J gene TRBJ1-2; 8 positions match TRBD1. CDR3 size: 12 residues. J lost 8 bases, V lost 8 bases, and 6 bases had no gene match. Germline V CDR1 and CDR2: KGHDR, SFDVKD. CDR3 protein: CATMDRERGYTF. CDR3 nucleotide sequence: TGTGCCACCATGGACAGGGAGAGGGGCTACACCTTC.

The chain combines TRBV9 with TRBJ1-1, with TRBD1 as a possible D gene (5 bases). The CDR3 covers 13 residues. CDR1 and CDR2 from the germline V gene are SGDLS and YYNGEE. V was pared by 0 bases and J by 8 bases, with 11 bases between. CDR3 residues: CASSVEAGLEAFF. The CDR3 region has the DNA TGTGCCAGCAGCGTAGAAGCGGGGCTGGAAGCTTTCTTT. The full variable domain, rest sourced from reference TRBV9 and TRBJ1-1, is DSGVTQTPKHLITATGQRVTLRCSPRSGDLSVYWYQQSLDQGLQFLIQYYNGEERAKGNILERFSAQQFPDLHSELNLSSLELGDSALYFCASSVEAGLEAFFGQGTRLTVV.